Each of the 30 T cell receptor beta chains below was sequenced from the same sample in a study of tumor and adjacent non-tumor tissue in lung cancer. No cell sorting was done before RNA was extracted from the tissue. Three rounds of nested PCR, following a modified ARM-PCR protocol, produced the TCRbeta library. Using its own MiXCR run on the multiplex PCR reads, TCRdb lists one record per CDR3 protein. The top ten hold almost 25% of the sample, which has roughly 220,000 distinct CDR3 sequences, about 76% seen once. Sequenced input: lung tumor tissue. The receptors shown here come from a man aged 55 to 69 with non-small cell lung cancer.

The chain couples TRBV20-1 to TRBJ1-1; D call uncertain. From germline, CDR1 is DFQATT and CDR2 SNEGSKA (reference sequence). The CDR3 is 12 amino acids. The CDR3 sequence is CNPNGKNTEAFF. Here the CDR3 DNA reads TGCAACCCCAACGGGAAGAACACTGAAGCTTTCTTT.

V gene TRBV6-1 combines with J gene TRBJ1-1, with unresolved D. Germline V gene sequence: CDR1 MNHNS, CDR2 SASEGT. This CDR3 has 12 residues. In nucleotides, the CDR3 is TGTGACTGCAGTGAACCGTACACTGAAGCTTTCTTT. Its translation: CDCSEPYTEAFF.

In regard to this clonotype: A much larger clone differs from this one at a single base, so this may be a read error. V is TRBV20-1 and J is TRBJ1-4, with a tentative D call TRBD1 (5 bases). V was shortened by 4 bases and J by 4 bases, with 16 bases between the two germline ends. In germline, CDR1 is DFQATT, CDR2 SNEGSKA (reference sequence). The CDR3 has 15 residues. CDR3 sequence reads: CSAKDQGTVNEKLFF. CDR3 in DNA: TGCAGTGCTAAAGATCAAGGGACGGTTAATGAAAAACTGTTTTTT.

This clonotype was detected only a few times. The chain employs TRBV5-6 and TRBJ2-2; tentative D call: TRBD1 (5 bases). Trimming removed 4 bases from V and 1 base from J, with 14 bases in between. The CDR3 consists of 16 residues. CDR1 is SGHDT, CDR2 YYEEEE, per germline. The CDR3: CASSGFGHLNTGELFF. The CDR3 DNA reads as TGTGCCAGCAGCGGATTTGGACACCTGAACACCGGGGAGCTGTTTTTT.

In the case of this clonotype: The junction and the germline gene differ at one end; a read error may be behind it. As DNA, the CDR3 is TGTGCCAGCAGCTTATATCTAGGACTAGCGGGGCAAGAGACTCAGTACTTC. This codes for CASSLYLGLAGQETQYF. This chain joins TRBV11-2 and TRBJ2-5, with 12 bases lining up with TRBD2. The germline gives CDR1 SGHAT, CDR2 FQNNGV. This CDR3 is 17 amino acids long.

Regarding this clonotype: This may be a read error: a much more frequent sequence differs by one nucleotide. V is TRBV24-1 and J is TRBJ1-1; D uncertain. The germline gives CDR1 KGHDR, CDR2 SFDVKD. The CDR3 runs to 13 residues. CDR3 amino acids: CVTSDPNKAEAFF. The CDR3 bases are TGTGTCACCAGTGATCCGAATAAGGCTGAAGCTTTCTTT.

A remark on this clonotype: At one end, the junction sequence differs from germline, possibly due to a read error. This sequence joins TRBV4-1 and TRBJ2-7, with D perhaps TRBD1 (6 bases). Germline CDR1 MGHRA, CDR2 YSYEKL. This CDR3 has 15 residues. As DNA, the CDR3 is TGCGCCAGCAACCAAGACAGGACACCTGTCCACGAGCAGTACTTC. Protein: CASNQDRTPVHEQYF.

Regarding this clonotype: A much larger clone is a single base away; this may be a read error. The chain has TRBV4-2 and TRBJ1-6; maybe TRBD1 (6 bases). The CDR3 runs to 17 residues. The germline gives CDR1 LGHNA, CDR2 YNFKEQ. CDR3 bases: TGTGCCAGCAGCCAGGACAGAATCAACACACATAATTCACCCCACCACTTT. Protein: CASSQDRINTHNSPHHF.

This clonotype has a single count. The conserved final phenylalanine or tryptophan is absent from the CDR3, which likely points to a read error. The gene calls are TRBV20-1 and TRBJ2-3; either TRBD1 or TRBD2 may supply D (5 bases each). The V and J ends lost 4 bases and 4 bases respectively, with 12 bases between them. Germline CDR1 reads DFQATT; CDR2 reads SNEGSKA (reference sequence). The length of the CDR3 is 13 residues. CDR3 sequence reads: CSAKGSGPDTQYS. The CDR3, as DNA: TGCAGTGCTAAGGGGAGTGGGCCAGATACGCAGTATTCT.

Of note for this clonotype: This clone may be a read error of a much larger clone one base away. The chain carries TRBV6-6 and TRBJ2-7; 11 bases are shared with TRBD2. Trimming took 5 bases from V and 7 from J; bases not matched to a gene: 10. CDR1 MNHNY and CDR2 SVGAGI come from the germline V gene (reference sequence). The CDR3 length is 15 residues. The CDR3, as DNA: TGTGCCAGCAGTCTTGGACTAGCGGGCAGTGAGGAGCAGTACTTC. Translating gives CASSLGLAGSEEQYF.

This clonotype was recorded once. A junction boundary mismatches the germline segment, possibly from a read error. The J gene is TRBJ2-3, the V gene TRBV20-1, with 8 bases fitting TRBD2. Germline loops: CDR1 DFQATT, CDR2 SNEGSKA (reference sequence). The CDR3 runs 13 residues. The CDR3 region is CSAILAEVNTKYF. CDR3 bases: TGCAGTGCTATACTAGCGGAAGTAAATACGAAGTATTTT.

This clonotype was seen once. The missing conserved phenylalanine or tryptophan at the end of this CDR3 makes a read error likely. The chain has TRBV14 and TRBJ1-4; D not resolved. The CDR3 length is 13 residues. Trimming took off 2 bases at V and 7 bases at J, with 8 bases between the two ends. The germline V gene encodes CDR1 SGHDN and CDR2 FVKESK. CDR3 nucleotides: TGTGCCAGCAGCCAAATGGCCCTTGAAAAACTGTTTGTT. As protein: CASSQMALEKLFV.

V gene TRBV5-4 combines with J gene TRBJ2-3, with D unclear. The CDR3 covers 16 residues. Germline V gene data show CDR1 as SGHNT and CDR2 as YYREEE (reference sequence). V was clipped by 1 base and J by 1 base, with 13 bases between them. The CDR3 DNA sequence: TGTGCCAGCAGCTTGATGGCGCGCTTGGGCACAGATACGCAGTATTTT. Amino acids: CASSLMARLGTDTQYF.

As to this clonotype: No conserved phenylalanine or tryptophan ends this CDR3, so it is likely a read error. The rearrangement uses TRBV4-2 and TRBJ2-5; D is unresolved. There are 15 residues in the CDR3. Germline CDR1 and CDR2: LGHNA and YNFKEQ. This CDR3 is CAGSQDISFQETQYL. CDR3 in DNA: TGTGCCGGCAGCCAAGATATATCCTTCCAAGAGACCCAGTACTTA.

On this clonotype itself: A much bigger clone sits one base away, suggesting this may be a read error. The rearrangement joins TRBV4-2 to TRBJ2-1; TRBD1 agrees at 9 bases. Per the germline V gene, CDR1 is LGHNA and CDR2 is YNFKEQ. The CDR3 contains 15 residues. CDR3 nucleotides: TGTGCCAGCAGCCATAGGGACAGGGCTGTGAATGAGCAGCTCTTC. Encoded protein: CASSHRDRAVNEQLF.

This clonotype was found many times. This sequence joins TRBV20-1 and TRBJ2-7; D not certain. Trimming pared 3 bases from V and 4 bases from J, leaving 4 bases between. This CDR3 contains 10 residues. Germline CDR1 is DFQATT and CDR2 is SNEGSKA (reference sequence). The CDR3 DNA follows: TGCAGTGCTAGCGCGTACGAGCAGTACTTC. Protein: CSASAYEQYF.

This clonotype was counted many times. One end of the junction varies from germline; a read error may be responsible. V is TRBV20-1 and J is TRBJ2-7; 10 bases line up with TRBD2. This CDR3 has 15 amino acids. Germline lookup yields CDR1 DFQATT and CDR2 SNEGSKA (reference sequence). The CDR3 spells CSARETSGDYYEQYF. The CDR3 DNA is TGCAGTGCCAGAGAAACTAGCGGGGATTACTACGAGCAGTACTTC.

The rearrangement uses TRBV28 and TRBJ1-1, with D unclear. The CDR3 contains 13 residues. Germline CDR1 reads MDHEN; CDR2 reads SYDVKM. V gave up 7 bases and J gave up 5 bases, with 14 bases separating them. The CDR3 sequence is CASTLTSWTEAFF. The DNA of the CDR3 is TGTGCCAGCACCTTGACCAGTTGGACTGAAGCTTTCTTT.

Note on this clonotype: One end of the junction fails to match germline, which may point to a read error. CDR3 region: CNARDRGTSSYNSPLLF. Written as DNA, the CDR3 is TGCAATGCTAGAGACAGGGGAACTAGCTCCTATAATTCACCCCTCCTCTTT. The V call is TRBV20-1, the J call TRBJ1-6; 8 positions match TRBD1. This CDR3 comprises 17 residues. Germline CDR1 is DFQATT and CDR2 is SNEGSKA (reference sequence).

About this clonotype itself: Possible read error: a much larger clone is one base away. This chain uses TRBV6-1 with TRBJ2-5; D gene unclear. The germline V gene encodes CDR1 MNHNS and CDR2 SASEGT. V dropped 6 bases and J dropped 1 base, with 12 bases sitting between them. This CDR3 region has 14 residues. CDR3 residues: CASSWSSLQETQYF. CDR3 bases: TGTGCCAGCAGCTGGAGTAGTCTCCAAGAGACCCAGTACTTC.

In regard to this clonotype: As the CDR3 is not closed by the conserved phenylalanine or tryptophan, this likely results from a read error. The V gene is TRBV12-3 or TRBV12-4, the J gene TRBJ1-5; 7 bases are shared with TRBD1. The CDR3 has 13 residues. Losses at the gene ends were 7 bases for V and 9 bases for J; bases not matched to a gene: 9. The CDR3 spells CASNLGQARPQHL. Written as DNA, the CDR3 is TGTGCCAGCAACCTAGGACAGGCTCGGCCCCAGCATCTT.

This rearrangement joins TRBV6-6 to TRBJ2-7; 7 nucleotides agree with TRBD1. The length of the CDR3 is 13 residues. Germline CDR1 and CDR2: MNHNY and SVGAGI (reference sequence). J was trimmed by 4 bases and V by 2 bases; bases with no gene match: 2. This CDR3 is CASSYGQEYEQYF. The CDR3 region has the DNA TGTGCCAGCAGTTACGGACAGGAGTACGAGCAGTACTTC.

Concerning this clonotype: A much larger clone differs from this one at a single base, so this may be a read error. The chain links TRBV11-3 to TRBJ2-5; 7 nucleotides match TRBD1. The V gene's germline CDR1 is SGHNT and CDR2 YENEEA. The CDR3 covers 13 residues. CDR3 nucleotide sequence: TGTGCCAGCAGCCTGACAGGGAAAGAGATCCAGTACTTC. Protein product: CASSLTGKEIQYF.

In the case of this clonotype: A much larger clone differs by one base, so this may be a read error. The chain carries TRBV20-1 and TRBJ1-5; D uncertain. There are 13 residues in the CDR3. CDR1 is DFQATT and CDR2 is SNEGSKA in the germline V gene (reference sequence). The CDR3: CNARRGSNQPQHF. CDR3 in DNA: TGCAATGCTAGGCGAGGTAGCAATCAGCCCCAGCATTTT.

Points on this clonotype: Since a much larger clone is just one base distant, this may be a read error. The chain uses TRBV6-1 and TRBJ2-1; TRBD2 matches 12 bases. The CDR3 runs to 16 residues. Germline CDR1 MNHNS, CDR2 SASEGT. The chain's CDR3 is CANSEGTSGWNNEQFF. CDR3 in DNA: TGTGCCAACAGTGAAGGGACTAGCGGGTGGAACAATGAGCAGTTCTTC.

J is TRBJ2-7 and V is TRBV6-5; 7 bases align to TRBD1. Germline V CDR1 and CDR2: MNHEY, SVGAGI. This CDR3 has 15 residues. The V segment lost 8 bases and the J segment 7 bases; nucleotides outside the gene matches: 17. The CDR3 nucleotides read TGTGCCAGCTCGGGGAAACAGACAGGGCGGCGTGAGCAGTACTTC. Protein: CASSGKQTGRREQYF.

This clonotype occurred many times. CDR3 nucleotide sequence: TGTGCCAGCAGCTTTGAGGGAGTGGGCTCAGGGGCCAACGTCCTGACTTTC. Translation gives CASSFEGVGSGANVLTF. V and J are TRBV11-3 and TRBJ2-6, with a weak D call TRBD2 (5 bases). The length of the CDR3 is 17 residues. Germline values: CDR1 SGHNT, CDR2 YENEEA. Trimming pared 3 bases from V and 4 bases from J, leaving 16 bases between.

This clonotype appeared many times. The rearrangement links TRBV7-8 to TRBJ1-1, with a tentative D call TRBD1 (6 bases). Trimming left V 6 bases short and J 4 bases short, with 15 bases between. The germline CDR1 and CDR2 sequences are SGHVS and FQNEAQ. This CDR3 has 14 amino acids. CDR3 nucleotides: TGTGCCAGCAGTCCAGAAACAGGGCTCACTGAAGCTTTCTTT. Translated, it gives CASSPETGLTEAFF.

V is TRBV5-4 and J is TRBJ1-1; 10 bases map to TRBD1. The CDR3 is made up of 17 amino acids. After removal of 1 base from V and 4 bases from J, the junction contained 10 bases not matched to a gene. Looked up from germline, CDR1 is SGHNT and CDR2 is YYREEE (reference sequence). CDR3 DNA sequence: TGTGCCAGCAGCTTGAGACAGGGGGCGAATGTCGGCACTGAAGCTTTCTTT. Residues: CASSLRQGANVGTEAFF. The whole variable domain, filled in from reference TRBV5-4 and TRBJ1-1, reads ETGVTQSPTHLIKTRGQQVTLRCSSQSGHNTVSWYQQALGQGPQFIFQYYREEENGRGNFPPRFSGLQFPNYSSELNVNALELDDSALYLCASSLRQGANVGTEAFFGQGTRLTVV.

J is TRBJ2-7 and V is TRBV6-5, with D perhaps TRBD1 or TRBD2 (5 bases each). CDR3 length: 14 residues. Deletions cut 6 bases from V and 4 bases from J, with 16 bases between. Germline CDR1 reads MNHEY; CDR2 reads SVGAGI. CDR3 sequence: CASRTTLAGYEQYF. Written as DNA, the CDR3 is TGTGCCAGCAGGACTACCCTCGCAGGGTACGAGCAGTACTTC.